These 10 T cell receptor beta chains were all obtained from the same sample, sequenced in a study of beta chain features in type 1 diabetes (dated by TCRdb to 2016 to 2019). Their target antigens are unknown. Libraries were constructed by the immunoSEQ multiplex PCR assay. The entire isolated RNA was reverse transcribed using the High Capacity cDNA Reverse Transcription Kit, and thus expressed TCRB transcripts were sequenced. The source is immuneACCESS, and TCRdb retained only in-frame sequences with V and J called. Part of the clones is not carried over; for the studies checked, unresolved V genes explain less than half of this, and the remainder is unexplained. In this sample the table shows about 650,000 clones, 9.5% to 15% of which occur a single time. The ten largest clones represent more than 0.095% of the sample. Results the study describes overall, beyond this receptor: In all four CD4+ subsets, TCRB CDR3 length was moderately but significantly shorter in type 1 diabetes patients.

The sample consisted of naive CD4+ T cells from blood. Sample cell subset or site, as interpreted from the label and publication: true naive CD4+ T cells. Receptor source: a young man with type 1 diabetes.

The chain links TRBV10-3 to TRBJ1-1, with 11 bases lining up with TRBD1. The germline CDR1 and CDR2 sequences are ENHRY and SYGVKD. After removal of 3 bases from V and 12 bases from J, the junction contained 12 bases not matched to a gene. The CDR3 consists of 15 residues. This chain's CDR3 is CAISETGTGGGGTFF. The CDR3 coding sequence is TGTGCCATCAGTGAAACCGGGACAGGGGGTGGCGGGACTTTCTTT.

A few counts support this clone. The chain links TRBV7-6 to TRBJ2-7, with TRBD2 identical over 7 bases. The CDR3 has 16 residues. Germline trimming cut 1 base from V and 4 bases from J; bases unmatched to any gene: 10. Germline V gene sequence: CDR1 SGHVS, CDR2 FNYEAQ. Here the CDR3 reads CASSLDLRGNKYEQYF. In DNA, the CDR3 is TGTGCCAGCAGCTTAGATTTGCGGGGGAACAAATACGAGCAGTACTTC.

The V gene is TRBV5-1, the J gene TRBJ2-2; D gene uncertain. Trimming pared 4 bases from V and 6 bases from J, leaving 16 bases between. The CDR3 is made up of 15 amino acids. Germline values: CDR1 SGHRS, CDR2 YFSETQ. The CDR3 loop reads CASSRAGNWAGELFF. The CDR3 nucleotides are TGCGCCAGCAGCAGGGCAGGAAATTGGGCCGGGGAGCTGTTTTTT.

In this sample, this clone turned up a few times. CDR3 DNA sequence: TGTGCCAGCAGCGTAGCGAGTGGGGAGACCCAGTACTTC. This encodes CASSVASGETQYF. The chain links TRBV9 to TRBJ2-5; D uncertain. CDR3 length: 13 residues. Germline V gene sequence: CDR1 SGDLS, CDR2 YYNGEE. Trimming took 0 bases from V and 5 from J, leaving 8 bases between them.

Worth noting for this clone: The identical CDR3 is also encoded by other nucleotide sequences in the sample. The V gene is TRBV7-2, the J gene TRBJ2-5; 8 bases align to TRBD1. Germline CDR1 SGHTA, CDR2 FQGNSA. The CDR3 spans 13 residues. J lost 5 bases, V lost 2 bases, and 1 base had no gene match. In nucleotides, the CDR3 is TGTGCCAGCAGCTTACAGGGGGCTGAGACCCAGTACTTC. Protein: CASSLQGAETQYF.

The chain couples TRBV7-2 to TRBJ1-3; D ambiguous. This CDR3 contains 13 residues. Germline V lookup: CDR1 SGHTA, CDR2 FQGNSA. V was clipped by 5 bases and J by 2 bases, with 7 bases between them. DNA for the CDR3: TGTGCCAGCAGCCCCGCCCCTGGAAACACCATATATTTT. It yields the protein CASSPAPGNTIYF. The full variable domain, rest sourced from reference TRBV7-2 and TRBJ1-3, is GAGVSQSPSNKVTEKGKDVELRCDPISGHTALYWYRQSLGQGLEFLIYFQGNSAPDKSGLPSDRFSAERTGGSVSTLTIQRTQQEDSAVYLCASSPAPGNTIYFGEGSWLTVV.

This chain links TRBV6-5 with TRBJ2-7; TRBD1 agrees at 10 bases. Germline V gives CDR1 MNHEY, CDR2 SVGAGI. The CDR3 covers 13 residues. V was clipped by 8 bases and J by 6 bases; unmatched bases: 7. The CDR3 here is CASHWGQGFEQYF. The CDR3 DNA reads TGTGCCAGCCATTGGGGACAGGGGTTCGAGCAGTACTTC.

This clone was seen repeatedly, ten times or more. The rearrangement links TRBV5-8 to TRBJ2-7; D perhaps matches TRBD1 (6 bases). Germline assignment: CDR1 SGHTS and CDR2 YDEGEE. Trimming took 4 bases from V and 0 from J, leaving 11 bases between them. CDR3 length equals 14 residues. CDR3 DNA sequence: TGTGCCAGCAGCGCAGGGGACATCTCCTACGAGCAGTACTTC. This encodes CASSAGDISYEQYF.

The V and J genes are TRBV28 and TRBJ1-5; no reliable D call. The CDR3 contains 17 residues. Trimming stripped 1 base from V and 7 bases from J, with 20 bases between. Looked up from germline, CDR1 is MDHEN and CDR2 is SYDVKM. CDR3 amino acids: CASSLSSTAVLQQPQHF. DNA of the CDR3: TGTGCCAGCAGTTTATCGTCGACTGCTGTTCTTCAACAGCCCCAGCATTTT.

Only a few counts were recorded for this clone. This chain joins TRBV10-3 and TRBJ2-1, with D possibly TRBD2 on 6 matching bases. CDR3 size: 14 residues. The germline CDR1 and CDR2 sequences are ENHRY and SYGVKD. V shed 2 bases and J shed 6 bases, with 11 bases lying between them. The CDR3 DNA sequence: TGTGCCATCAGTGAGAGGGAAGCGGGCAATGAGCAGTTCTTC. It codes for CAISEREAGNEQFF.